The TCR beta chain under discussion was sequenced for a study of shared clonotypes between healthy human individuals. Study at large: The study used three CD4 naive, three CD4 memory, two CD8 naive and one CD8 memory plate per donor.

General observations from the study: Naive CD4 clonotype sharing across four donors was 5% to 6%. Large depth notwithstanding, sorted-subset sequencing proved incomplete by rarefaction. Naive subsets usually exceeded memory subsets in estimated richness.

Naive CD8 cells lacked CD45RO, underwent positive selection for CCR7 and left out terminally differentiated effector memory CD45RA+ cells. With respect to this clone: Its antigen is unknown.

The CDR3 is made up of 16 amino acids. Per germline, CDR1 SEHNR and CDR2 FQNEAQ (reference sequence). V lost 8 bases and J lost 4, with 21 bases in between. Sequencing was performed with immunoSEQ multiplex PCR; in TCRdb, only in-frame clones are kept and a portion is missing. The table lists over 2 million clones, less than 95% of them singletons. Sequencing was done on a sample of naive CD8+ T cells sorted from blood. This TCR was recovered from a man aged 18 to 35 in good health. The chain employs TRBV7-9 and TRBJ1-3, with D unclear. In DNA, the CDR3 is TGTGCCAGCCCATTAGGTCCGCTGGAACACGGAAACACCATATATTTT. It yields the protein CASPLGPLEHGNTIYF.